Below are 4 T cell receptor beta chains sequenced from a single sample in a study of T cells expressing NK-cell markers. TCRdb reanalyzed the 5' RACE reads and collapses them to one entry per CDR3 protein, without DNA. The sample's table shows about 180,000 distinct CDR3 sequences. The sequencing sample was made of blood T cells: a sorted CD56 or NKG2C T cell subset, CD4+ or CD8+ T cells, or bulk PBMC T cells (not recorded which). The receptors come from a man between 18 and 69 years old in good health.

The V and J genes are TRBV3-1 and TRBJ2-1; without DNA, the TCRdb call of TRBD1 cannot be checked. The germline V gene encodes CDR1 LGHDT and CDR2 YNNKEL (reference sequence). CDR3 length: 15 amino acids. The CDR3 reads CASSRDRGVENEQFF.

The V gene is TRBV5-4, the J gene TRBJ2-3; TCRdb selects TRBD1, and the lack of DNA leaves this call unchecked. CDR3 size: 14 residues. CDR1 is SGHNT, CDR2 YYREEE, per germline (reference sequence). Here the CDR3 reads CASSDDSRTDTQYF.

The V and J genes are TRBV11-2 and TRBJ2-3; TCRdb indicates TRBD2, and absent DNA this call remains unverified. The CDR3 spans 18 residues. Germline V gives CDR1 SGHAT, CDR2 FQNNGV. CDR3 amino acids: CASSSLGTSGGATDTQYF.

CDR3 residues: CASTQGNQPQHF. The gene calls are TRBV19 and TRBJ1-5; TCRdb's D call, TRBD1, is unchecked because there is no DNA. Germline loops: CDR1 LNHDA, CDR2 SQIVND (reference sequence). The CDR3 loop spans 12 amino acids.